This TCR beta chain was identified during a study of blood T cells in healthy people across ages. The CDR3 totals 12 residues. The germline gives CDR1 SGHDT, CDR2 YYEEEE. V lost 5 bases to trimming and J lost 3 bases, with 7 bases between them. Study-wide findings and caveats: Diversity figures based on one million T cells were deemed too low.

With respect to this clonotype: As yet, its antigen is unknown.

The authors ran a second PCR of about 7 to 11 cycles using a sample-barcoded 5' primer and a J-beta primer mix. TCRdb redid the calling of the 5' RACE reads with MiXCR, one entry per CDR3 protein. Among 780,000 or so distinct CDR3 sequences, roughly three fifths were seen once, and the ten largest hold around 24%. The TCR sequence derives from a man aged 40-55 years in good health. Sequenced sample: blood. The V gene is TRBV5-6, the J gene TRBJ2-3; no clear D. The CDR3 sequence: CASRHATDTQYF. CDR3 nucleotides: TGTGCCAGCAGACATGCTACAGATACGCAGTATTTT. Supplemented by reference TRBV5-6 and TRBJ2-3, the full variable domain reads DAGVTQSPTHLIKTRGQQVTLRCSPKSGHDTVSWYQQALGQGPQFIFQYYEEEERQRGNFPDRFSGHQFPNYSSELNVNALLLGDSALYLCASRHATDTQYFGPGTRLTVL.